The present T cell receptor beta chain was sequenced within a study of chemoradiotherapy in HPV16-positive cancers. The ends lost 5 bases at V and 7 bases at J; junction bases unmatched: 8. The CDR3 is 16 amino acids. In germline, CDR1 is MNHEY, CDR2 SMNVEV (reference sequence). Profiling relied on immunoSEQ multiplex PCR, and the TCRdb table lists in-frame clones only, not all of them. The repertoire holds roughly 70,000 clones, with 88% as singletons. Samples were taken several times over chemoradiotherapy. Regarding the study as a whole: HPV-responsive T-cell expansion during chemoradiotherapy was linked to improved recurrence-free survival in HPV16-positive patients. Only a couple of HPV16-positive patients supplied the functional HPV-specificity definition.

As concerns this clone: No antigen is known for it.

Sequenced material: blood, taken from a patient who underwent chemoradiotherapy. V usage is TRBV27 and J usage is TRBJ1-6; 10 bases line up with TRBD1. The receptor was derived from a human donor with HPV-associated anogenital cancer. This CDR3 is CASSPGQGPLNSPLHF. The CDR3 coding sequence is TGTGCCAGCAGTCCGGGACAGGGGCCCCTAAATTCACCCCTCCACTTT.